This T cell receptor (beta chain) emerged from a study of a mutant IDH1 vaccine in newly diagnosed glioma. Study context: Patients previously underwent radiotherapy, temozolomide, or both, and most underwent both.

V was shortened by 2 bases and J by 4 bases, with 14 bases between the two germline ends. The germline V gene encodes CDR1 MNHNY and CDR2 SVGAGI (reference sequence). The CDR3 runs to 15 residues. The table lists this clone with a few counts. As yet, its antigen is unknown. Produced via immunoSEQ multiplex PCR; TCRdb's table is partial and in-frame only. The sample shows tens of thousands of clones, about 71% of them seen only once. Time point specified: week 47, end of study. Each vaccine dose was 300 ug of mutant IDH1 20-mer peptide, with topical imiquimod. The gene calls are TRBV6-6 and TRBJ1-1; D not certain. This sample comprised PBMCs, obtained from a glioma patient whose treatment included an IDH1 peptide vaccine. This receptor was taken from a man aged 50 to 60 with glioma. The CDR3 DNA follows: TGTGCCAGCAGTTACCTGACACAAGGCAGCACTGAAGCTTTCTTT. Translated, it gives CASSYLTQGSTEAFF.